The present TCR beta chain was sequenced within a study of CD8+ T cells in alopecia areata (dated by TCRdb to 2016 to 2019). Context from the whole study: Skin from C3H/HeJ donors aged 6-12 months with spontaneous alopecia was grafted onto female C3H/HeJ recipients aged 7-10 weeks. Human TCRbeta sequencing covered scalp tissue and sorted CD4+ and CD8+ peripheral blood T cells from patchy and totalis/universalis alopecia areata patients and healthy controls. immunoSEQ multiplex PCR using 35 Vbeta forward primers and 13 Jbeta reverse primers was used to amplify TCRbeta CDR3 regions. RNA came from the PAXgene miRNA kit for fixed scalp, the miRNeasy kit for PBMCs, and the RNeasy kit for mouse skin. Scalp clonality was compared among normal scalp (n=4), patchy alopecia areata scalp (n=8), and alopecia totalis/universalis scalp (n=8). High-throughput TCRbeta sequencing was used to examine T cell clonal expansion in alopecia areata in both the C3H/HeJ mouse model and human patients. Paper-wide results and their limitations: Compared with normal scalp, lesional scalp, particularly in alopecia totalis/universalis, had higher clonality and more expanded CD8+ clones, which suggests antigenic drive. Scalp TCR repertoire analysis is complicated because resident alphabeta T cells in normal human skin are also sequenced, whereas mouse skin is dominated by gammadelta T cells. Shared TCR sequences between patients were less evident than in mice, which may be partly attributable to HLA diversity in the patient population.

Pooled mouse cutaneous lymph node cells were stained for CD4, CD8alpha, NKG2D, NKG2ACE and other markers and were then sorted on a BD Influx. Many counts were recorded for this clone. Its antigen is unknown. For this mouse receptor, gene names and germline sequences are murine. Other DNA variants within this sample encode the same CDR3. The library was made by the immunoSEQ multiplex PCR assay. For TCR sequencing, RNA was extracted from every sample and reverse transcribed into cDNA to serve as template. First-strand cDNA was synthesized using SuperScript III with a 2:1 mix of oligo-dT and random hexamers. A synthetic immune receptor repertoire was used to measure amplification bias, and any remaining bias was corrected computationally. Libraries were sequenced on Illumina HiSeq using 60 bp reads that covered the CDR3 and were read from J toward V. The paper's processing steps were these. After raw reads were preprocessed to remove errors, the CDR3 was defined following IMGT conventions as running from the conserved cysteine to phenylalanine. To get clonality, Shannon entropy was normalized by log2 of the number of productive unique TCRs and the result was subtracted from 1. Scalp TCRbeta sequences were cross-referenced with sorted blood CD4 and CD8 repertoires so that the CD4 or CD8 identity of scalp clones could be inferred. Here the immuneACCESS table is served through TCRdb, limited to in-frame sequences with V and J called. Missing clones are a known gap in these copies; in checked studies unresolved V genes cover under half, and the rest lacks a known reason. For V, J and clone size, that table is used; D and trimming come from the DNA. The sample comprises 200,000 to 300,000 clones, and every one was counted more than once. The ten largest clones represent 0.9% to 1.5% of the sample.

The receptor's source is a C3H/HeJ mouse with alopecia areata. Mice of this line possess the MHC haplotype H2-k. Sequenced material: CD4+ T cells sorted from a lymph node.

The CDR3 corresponds to CASSGTGANTEVFF. CDR3 DNA (partial): TGTGCCAGCAGTGGGACAGGGGCTAACACA. Recombination linked TRBV13-1 to TRBJ1-1, with TRBD1 identical over 9 junction bases. With the read ending 4 residues before the CDR3 end, the germline J gene is used to fill in that end. Trimming accounts for 3 bases at V and 2 bases at J, while the number of junction bases matched to no gene is 2. Sequences NSHNY (CDR1) and SYGAGN (CDR2) are obtained from the germline V gene. The CDR3 spans 14 residues, from the cysteine through the phenylalanine. The DNA shown is the part of the CDR3 that was read: 30 bases, in frame from base 1.